The 5 T cell receptor beta chains below were found in one sample sequenced in a study of OX40 agonist ivuxolimab in advanced cancers. Data came from immunoSEQ multiplex PCR; TCRdb stores just in-frame clones and leaves some out. Seen here are 48,000 or so clones, approximately 78% observed once, and the top ten hold under 9.5%. The sequences come from CD4+ or CD8+ T cells sorted from blood, collected in a trial of the OX40 agonist ivuxolimab. All receptors come from an adult with an advanced solid tumor such as melanoma, head and neck, liver or kidney cancer.

The V and J genes are TRBV18 and TRBJ2-5, with unresolved D. V was shortened by 1 base and J by 5 bases, with 14 bases between the two germline ends. The V gene's germline CDR1 is KGHSH and CDR2 LQKENI. The CDR3 consists of 15 residues. CDR3 protein: CASSPQSGAGETQYF. CDR3 DNA: TGTGCCAGCTCACCACAAAGTGGAGCTGGGGAGACCCAGTACTTC.

The V call is TRBV7-2, the J call TRBJ2-5; D gene unclear. V lost 4 bases and J 4 bases, leaving 13 bases between the germline ends. This CDR3 is 14 amino acids long. Germline V gene lookup returns CDR1 SGHTA and CDR2 FQGNSA. The CDR3 is CASSSPNKRETQYF. The CDR3, as DNA: TGTGCCAGCAGCTCCCCTAATAAGCGAGAGACCCAGTACTTC.

This clone occurred a few times. The chain has TRBV5-1 and TRBJ2-3; D unresolved. V lost 4 bases and J lost 3, with 6 bases in between. The germline V gene encodes CDR1 SGHRS and CDR2 YFSETQ. The CDR3 consists of 12 residues. As DNA, the CDR3 is TGCGCCAGCAGCGAAAGTACAGATACGCAGTATTTT. It yields the protein CASSESTDTQYF.

This clone has just one count. The chain has TRBV7-2 and TRBJ1-2; D call uncertain. Germline V gives CDR1 SGHTA, CDR2 FQGNSA. V was cut by 1 base and J by 0 bases, with 9 bases left in between. The CDR3 is 15 residues long. The CDR3 DNA is TGTGCCAGCAGCTTAGGTTGGGTAACTAACTATGGCTACACCTTC. Amino acid sequence: CASSLGWVTNYGYTF.

The chain recombines TRBV9 with TRBJ1-4; 7 positions match TRBD1. CDR3 length: 15 residues. Trimming removed 4 bases from V and 3 bases from J; junction bases left unmatched: 6. CDR1 and CDR2 from the germline V gene are SGDLS and YYNGEE. The CDR3 DNA follows: TGTGCCAGCAGCCCCCCAGGGGGAGCTAATGAAAAACTGTTTTTT. Protein: CASSPPGGANEKLFF.